These 20 T cell receptor beta chains share one sample of origin, sequenced in a study of control samples from healthy donors and cancer patients. Sequencing was performed with immunoSEQ multiplex PCR; in TCRdb, only in-frame clones are kept and a portion is missing. The sample shows fewer than 95,000 clones, around 85% of them seen only once. Sequences were obtained from blood. These receptor sequences come from a middle-aged woman in good health.

This chain uses TRBV18 with TRBJ2-1; the match to TRBD2 covers 9 bases. Per the germline V gene, CDR1 is KGHSH and CDR2 is LQKENI. This CDR3 has 16 amino acids. V dropped 3 bases and J dropped 6; count of bases not matched to a gene: 9. CDR3 DNA: TGTGCCAGCTCACCCACAGGCGGGGGGGCAGTCAATGAGCAGTTCTTC. Translation gives CASSPTGGGAVNEQFF.

The V and J genes are TRBV5-6 and TRBJ1-5; 7 nucleotides agree with TRBD1. The CDR3 extends over 17 amino acids. In germline, CDR1 is SGHDT, CDR2 YYEEEE. V lost 4 bases, J lost 5 bases, and 15 bases stayed unmatched. CDR3 amino acids: CASSVWGRRQGHQPQHF. The CDR3 coding sequence is TGTGCCAGCAGCGTCTGGGGCCGGAGACAGGGTCATCAGCCCCAGCATTTT.

The genes are TRBV5-1 and TRBJ2-4, with 8 bases fitting TRBD1. J lost 7 bases, V lost 4 bases, and 4 bases had no gene match. The CDR3 totals 13 residues. Germline-derived CDR1 and CDR2 are SGHRS and YFSETQ. CDR3 DNA: TGCGCCAGCAGCAAAAACAGGGGGAACATTCAGTACTTC. This codes for CASSKNRGNIQYF.

This clone was counted a few times. The genes are TRBV9 and TRBJ1-4, with 7 bases identical to TRBD1. V gave up 0 bases and J gave up 8 bases; unmatched junction bases: 7. CDR3 length equals 15 residues. Per germline, CDR1 SGDLS and CDR2 YYNGEE. Here the CDR3 reads CASSVGQGESEKLFF. In DNA form, the CDR3 reads TGTGCCAGCAGCGTAGGCCAGGGGGAAAGCGAAAAACTGTTTTTT. The full variable domain, completed using reference TRBV9 and TRBJ1-4, is DSGVTQTPKHLITATGQRVTLRCSPRSGDLSVYWYQQSLDQGLQFLIQYYNGEERAKGNILERFSAQQFPDLHSELNLSSLELGDSALYFCASSVGQGESEKLFFGSGTQLSVL.

The CDR3 nucleotides read TGCAGCGTTGGGGGTCGGAACTACGAGCAGTACTTC. Amino acid sequence: CSVGGRNYEQYF. The chain is built from TRBV29-1 and TRBJ2-7, with D unresolved. Trimming left V 4 bases short and J 3 bases short, with 10 bases between. This CDR3 region has 12 residues. CDR1 and CDR2 from the germline V gene are SQVTM and ANQGSEA.

This chain links TRBV18 with TRBJ2-3; D tentatively fits TRBD1 or TRBD2 (5 bases each). V lost 2 bases to trimming and J lost 4 bases, with 10 bases between them. Germline CDR1 KGHSH, CDR2 LQKENI. This CDR3 has 14 residues. DNA of the CDR3: TGTGCCAGCTCACCAGAGGGGACCGCAGATACGCAGTATTTT. The encoded protein is CASSPEGTADTQYF.

The chain couples TRBV9 to TRBJ1-1; a possible D gene is TRBD1 (6 bases). This CDR3 is built from 14 residues. Trimming stripped 0 bases from V and 7 bases from J, with 13 bases between. Germline-derived CDR1 and CDR2 are SGDLS and YYNGEE. The CDR3 spells CASSVGNREVEAFF. CDR3 in DNA: TGTGCCAGCAGCGTAGGGAACAGGGAGGTTGAAGCTTTCTTT. Drawing the rest from reference TRBV9 and TRBJ1-1, the complete variable domain is DSGVTQTPKHLITATGQRVTLRCSPRSGDLSVYWYQQSLDQGLQFLIQYYNGEERAKGNILERFSAQQFPDLHSELNLSSLELGDSALYFCASSVGNREVEAFFGQGTRLTVV.

A note on this clone: Other DNA sequences of this sample code for an identical CDR3. The V and J genes are TRBV9 and TRBJ2-5, with 10 bases fitting TRBD2. V dropped 1 base and J dropped 5; count of bases not matched to a gene: 5. The CDR3 has 15 amino acids. Germline V gene sequence: CDR1 SGDLS, CDR2 YYNGEE. The CDR3 DNA reads TGTGCCAGCAGCGTACAAGCGGGAGGGCCGGAGACCCAGTACTTC. This sequence encodes CASSVQAGGPETQYF.

The chain links TRBV24-1 to TRBJ1-2, with no clear D. Germline CDR1 and CDR2: KGHDR and SFDVKD. The V and J ends lost 3 bases and 1 base respectively, with 14 bases between them. The CDR3 extends over 16 amino acids. The CDR3 reads CATSDSRQGDNYGYTF. DNA of the CDR3: TGTGCCACCAGTGATAGTAGACAAGGTGATAACTATGGCTACACCTTC.

V usage is TRBV4-3 and J usage is TRBJ1-1, with D possibly being TRBD1 (6 bases). The CDR3 loop spans 13 amino acids. CDR1 is LGHNA, CDR2 YSLEER, per germline. V lost 0 bases and J 11 bases, leaving 13 bases between the germline ends. The CDR3 sequence is CASSQDRGQGAFF. The CDR3 nucleotides are TGCGCCAGCAGCCAAGACAGGGGCCAGGGGGCTTTCTTT.

This clone has just a few counts. The CDR3 loop is CASSYDSPNSPLHF. The DNA for the CDR3 is TGTGCCAGCAGTTACGACAGTCCGAATTCACCCCTCCACTTT. This chain links TRBV6-2 or TRBV6-3 with TRBJ1-6, with a possible D match to TRBD1 (5 bases). V lost 2 bases, J lost 7 bases, and 9 bases lay in between. The germline V gene encodes CDR1 MNHEY and CDR2 SVGEGT. This CDR3 is built from 14 residues.

The chain recombines TRBV12-5 with TRBJ2-3; 7 bases fit TRBD2. The CDR3 spans 14 residues. CDR1 and CDR2 from the germline V gene are LGHNT and FRNRAP. Trimming removed 6 bases from V and 0 bases from J; junction bases left unmatched: 3. The CDR3 region is CASGRGDSTDTQYF. CDR3 nucleotides: TGTGCTAGTGGCCGGGGGGACAGCACAGATACGCAGTATTTT. Looking up the rest from reference TRBV12-5 and TRBJ2-3 gives the full variable domain: DARVTQTPRHKVTEMGQEVTMRCQPILGHNTVFWYRQTMMQGLELLAYFRNRAPLDDSGMPKDRFSAEMPDATLATLKIQPSEPRDSAVYFCASGRGDSTDTQYFGPGTRLTVL.

The V and J genes are TRBV7-2 and TRBJ1-1, with 7 bases lining up with TRBD1. The V gene end was trimmed by 6 bases and the J gene end by 7 bases; junction bases not matched to a gene: 11. CDR1 and CDR2 from the germline V gene are SGHTA and FQGNSA. The CDR3 covers 14 residues. CDR3 nucleotide sequence: TGTGCCAGCAGATACGACAGGGAGGCGAGTGAAGCTTTCTTT. Protein: CASRYDREASEAFF.

The chain couples TRBV7-3 to TRBJ1-1; 7 nucleotides line up with TRBD1. Unmatched junction bases numbered 17, after V lost 1 base and J lost 0 bases. The CDR3 totals 20 residues. Germline CDR1 is SGHTA and CDR2 is FQGTGA. For the CDR3, the DNA is TGTGCCAGCAGCTTAATTTCCGGAGGACAGGAGAGATGGATGAACACTGAAGCTTTCTTT. Its protein is CASSLISGGQERWMNTEAFF.

This clone was seen repeatedly, ten times or more. The rearrangement joins TRBV4-3 to TRBJ2-1; a possible D gene is TRBD2 (6 bases). Between the trimmed V and J ends, which lost 0 bases and 10 bases, there was a span of 10 bases. Germline V gives CDR1 LGHNA, CDR2 YSLEER. CDR3 size: 13 residues. CDR3 amino acids: CASSQDRRGEQFF. In DNA, the CDR3 is TGCGCCAGCAGCCAAGATCGGAGGGGCGAGCAGTTCTTC.

J is TRBJ1-4 and V is TRBV9, with 8 bases aligning to TRBD1. The CDR3 length is 15 residues. Germline CDR1 and CDR2: SGDLS and YYNGEE. The V and J ends lost 3 bases and 7 bases, in that order; junction bases with no gene match: 8. The CDR3 bases are TGTGCCAGCAGCGCCGGACAGGGAGGCGGTGAAAAACTGTTTTTT. Its translation is CASSAGQGGGEKLFF.

V is TRBV27 and J is TRBJ2-7; no firm D call. The length of the CDR3 is 13 residues. V dropped 0 bases and J dropped 3 bases, with 6 bases sitting between them. The germline CDR1 and CDR2 sequences are MNHEY and SMNVEV (reference sequence). The CDR3 reads CASSLSANYEQYF. The DNA for the CDR3 is TGTGCCAGCAGTTTATCGGCGAACTACGAGCAGTACTTC.

V and J are TRBV15 and TRBJ2-7, with 12 bases that match TRBD1. The CDR3 covers 15 residues. The germline V gene encodes CDR1 LNHNV and CDR2 YYDKDF (reference sequence). V was clipped by 8 bases and J by 3 bases; unmatched bases: 8. CDR3 in amino acids: CATSWGTGGVYEQYF. The CDR3 DNA sequence: TGTGCCACCTCGTGGGGGACAGGGGGCGTCTACGAGCAGTACTTC.

The V gene is TRBV6-2 or TRBV6-3, the J gene TRBJ2-4; the D gene is possibly TRBD2 (5 bases). Trimming left V 5 bases short and J 8 bases short, with 10 bases between. Germline CDR1 is MNHEY and CDR2 is SVGEGT. The CDR3 sequence is 12 residues long. CDR3 amino acids: CASSTGGDIQYF. In DNA, the CDR3 is TGTGCCAGCAGTACTGGAGGAGACATTCAGTACTTC.

This clone was picked up one time. The chain links TRBV11-3 to TRBJ1-1, with a tentative D call TRBD1 (6 bases). The ends were cut back, 1 base at V and 3 bases at J, with 9 bases in the middle. CDR3 length equals 14 residues. The germline V gene encodes CDR1 SGHNT and CDR2 YENEEA. The CDR3 region is CASSLAGADTEAFF. The CDR3 DNA reads as TGTGCCAGCAGCTTAGCAGGGGCGGACACTGAAGCTTTCTTT. Supplemented by reference TRBV11-3 and TRBJ1-1, the full variable domain reads EAGVVQSPRYKIIEKKQPVAFWCNPISGHNTLYWYLQNLGQGPELLIRYENEEAVDDSQLPKDRFSAERLKGVDSTLKIQPAELGDSAVYLCASSLAGADTEAFFGQGTRLTVV.